This T cell receptor (beta chain) originates from a study of OX40 agonist ivuxolimab in advanced cancers. Overall study context: Subjects had a mean age of around 63 years, with a range of about 20 to 85; around 80% were male. Whole-study results and caveats: The study observed clonal expansion of CD4+ and CD8+ blood T cells by week 6 at 0.1 to 3.0 mg/kg.

At cycle 4 day 1, cycle 7 day 1, and baseline, blood was sampled. This table comes from immunoSEQ multiplex PCR, and its TCRdb copy is limited to in-frame clones, with some not included. The sample shows about 25,000 clones, around 85% of them seen only once. This clone was detected a few times. The antigen is unknown. The CDR3 totals 16 residues. The source is an adult with an advanced solid tumor such as melanoma, head and neck, liver or kidney cancer. The sample in question was CD4+ or CD8+ T cells sorted from blood, obtained in a trial of the OX40 agonist ivuxolimab. This chain uses TRBV1 with TRBJ1-1. TRBV1 constitutes a pseudogene. The CDR3 here is CTSSQDGAGQGTEAFF. CDR3 DNA sequence: TGCACCAGCAGCCAAGATGGGGCGGGCCAGGGCACTGAAGCTTTCTTT.